The present TCR beta chain was sequenced within a study of tumor-infiltrating lymphocytes in primary liver carcinoma. From about 19-30 mg of unsorted bulk tissue, DNA and RNA were co-extracted together. A constant-region primer primed TCR beta cDNA synthesis from roughly 500 ng of total RNA. Employing slightly modified ARM-PCR, three nested multiplex PCR rounds were run, and these gave rise to the TCR beta libraries. In the first two PCR rounds, TRBV1-TRBV30 forward primers were paired with a C-beta reverse primer, and each round lasted approximately 9 cycles. TCRdb called the multiplex PCR reads again in MiXCR, with one record for every CDR3 protein. The sample lists approximately 40,000 distinct CDR3 sequences; approximately 73% were seen once. General observations from the study: Compared with blood, tumor repertoires held significantly more in their top 250 clones. Among top clones, only about 7.5-25% appeared in all five tumor regions.

The length of the CDR3 is 13 residues. CDR1 and CDR2 (germline): LNHDA, SQIVND (reference sequence). With regard to this clonotype: Its antigen is as yet unknown. This may arise from a read error, as a much more abundant clone is one base away.

Sequencing input: liver tumor tissue from sampling region 2. This sample's subset: tumor region T2, inferior pole. This receptor was obtained from a man aged 35 to 55 with primary liver carcinoma and hepatitis B virus infection. This chain uses TRBV19 with TRBJ1-1; TRBD1 is a possible D gene (6 bases). CDR3: CASSPTRGTETFF. The CDR3 nucleotides are TGTGCCAGTAGTCCGACCAGGGGTACTGAAACTTTCTTT.